These 27 T cell receptor beta chains were sequenced from one sample in a study of cytomegalovirus exposure and HLA in healthy donors. PCR was performed using 60 Vbeta and 13 Jbeta primers. Profiling relied on immunoSEQ multiplex PCR, and the TCRdb table lists in-frame clones only, not all of them. Here the sample table reports roughly 100,000 clones. The sequencing input was PBMCs. The receptors shown here come from a man aged 35 to 55 in good health and CMV-seronegative.

In nucleotides, the CDR3 is TGCAGCGTTTTGGTGGGCAGACAATTCGGTGGCTACACCTTC. It translates to CSVLVGRQFGGYTF. This chain connects TRBV29-1 to TRBJ1-2; D call uncertain. V lost 5 bases to trimming and J lost 7 bases, with 20 bases between them. Germline CDR1 and CDR2: SQVTM and ANQGSEA. CDR3 size: 14 residues.

V gene TRBV5-4 combines with J gene TRBJ2-7, with D possibly TRBD2 on 6 matching bases. The CDR3 runs to 17 residues. Looked up from germline, CDR1 is SGHNT and CDR2 is YYREEE (reference sequence). V dropped 0 bases and J dropped 6 bases, with 22 bases sitting between them. In DNA form, the CDR3 reads TGTGCCAGCAGCTTGGGTATATTGGGGACTGGGACTGGCGAGCAGTACTTC. This sequence encodes CASSLGILGTGTGEQYF.

The chain recombines TRBV6-4 with TRBJ2-1; 8 positions match TRBD1. V lost 2 bases, J lost 5 bases, and 2 bases stayed unmatched. The germline gives CDR1 MRHNA, CDR2 SNTAGT. The CDR3 sequence is 14 residues long. CDR3 bases: TGTGCCAGCAGTGACGGACAGGGAAACAATGAGCAGTTCTTC. Encoded protein: CASSDGQGNNEQFF.

J is TRBJ1-1 and V is TRBV6-1; D not resolved. V shed 5 bases and J shed 4 bases, with 11 bases lying between them. The germline gives CDR1 MNHNS, CDR2 SASEGT. The CDR3 has 13 residues. DNA of the CDR3: TGTGCCAGCAGTTATTTCGGTCGCACTGAAGCTTTCTTT. Its translation is CASSYFGRTEAFF.

DNA of the CDR3: TGTGCCAGCAGTTCCAACCGGGCTGAAGCTTTCTTT. It yields the protein CASSSNRAEAFF. The gene calls are TRBV13 and TRBJ1-1, with D uncertain. The germline V gene has CDR1 PRHDT and CDR2 FYEKMQ (reference sequence). The CDR3 has 12 residues. The germline V and J ends were trimmed by 6 bases and 6 bases, with 11 bases remaining between them.

This chain uses TRBV11-2 with TRBJ2-1; 15 positions agree with TRBD2. CDR3 length equals 15 residues. Germline V CDR1 and CDR2: SGHAT, FQNNGV. Unmatched junction bases numbered 8, after V lost 8 bases and J lost 9 bases. CDR3 amino acids: CASWTSGRGLGEQFF. DNA for the CDR3: TGTGCCAGCTGGACTAGCGGGAGGGGGCTTGGTGAGCAGTTCTTC.

J is TRBJ1-3 and V is TRBV7-6; tentatively, D is TRBD1 (6 bases). The CDR3 contains 14 residues. V was trimmed by 1 base and J by 7 bases, leaving 11 bases between them. The V gene's germline CDR1 is SGHVS and CDR2 FNYEAQ. The CDR3 protein is CASSLVKGGNTIYF. The CDR3 region has the DNA TGTGCCAGCAGCTTAGTGAAGGGGGGGAACACCATATATTTT.

The V and J genes are TRBV6-6 and TRBJ2-3; D gene unclear. V lost 6 bases, J lost 0 bases, and 7 bases lay in between. CDR1 is MNHNY, CDR2 SVGAGI, per germline (reference sequence). This CDR3 has 13 amino acids. The DNA for the CDR3 is TGTGCCAGCAGACTGACTAGCACAGATACGCAGTATTTT. Protein product: CASRLTSTDTQYF.

J is TRBJ1-1 and V is TRBV5-1; TRBD1 matches 11 bases. Germline lookup yields CDR1 SGHRS and CDR2 YFSETQ. Unmatched junction bases numbered 5, after V lost 4 bases and J lost 3 bases. The CDR3 length is 15 residues. CDR3 nucleotides: TGCGCCAGCAGCCCGGACAGGGGGCTAGACACTGAAGCTTTCTTT. It encodes CASSPDRGLDTEAFF.

This chain uses TRBV19 with TRBJ1-3; 8 nucleotides align to TRBD1. Germline V CDR1 and CDR2: LNHDA, SQIVND (reference sequence). This CDR3 contains 16 residues. V trimming: 8 bases; J trimming: 0 bases; junction bases outside the gene matches: 9. The CDR3 sequence is CASSDRGPLSGNTIYF. In DNA, the CDR3 is TGTGCCAGTTCTGACAGGGGCCCCCTCTCTGGAAACACCATATATTTT.

The gene calls are TRBV4-1 and TRBJ2-2; 11 bases line up with TRBD2. This CDR3 contains 19 residues. The V gene end was trimmed by 4 bases and the J gene end by 9 bases; junction bases not matched to a gene: 19. CDR1 and CDR2 (germline): MGHRA, YSYEKL. The chain's CDR3 is CASSLPGTSGESSRWELFF. CDR3 DNA: TGCGCCAGCAGCCTCCCCGGGACTAGCGGAGAATCTTCCCGGTGGGAGCTGTTTTTT.

The rearrangement joins TRBV6-6 to TRBJ2-6; a possible D gene is TRBD2 (5 bases). The ends were cut back, 10 bases at V and 0 bases at J, with 13 bases in the middle. The CDR3 extends over 15 amino acids. Per germline, CDR1 MNHNY and CDR2 SVGAGI (reference sequence). CDR3 loop: CATLREGSGANVLTF. The CDR3 DNA reads as TGTGCCACCCTTCGCGAGGGCTCTGGGGCCAACGTCCTGACTTTC.

The V gene is TRBV7-6, the J gene TRBJ2-1, with D perhaps TRBD2 (6 bases). CDR1 and CDR2 (germline): SGHVS, FNYEAQ. V was pared by 0 bases and J by 5 bases, with 23 bases between. The length of the CDR3 is 19 residues. The DNA of the CDR3 is TGTGCCAGCAGCTTAGCCATCCCAGGGCCAAGCGGGTCTCACAATGAGCAGTTCTTC. Its protein product is CASSLAIPGPSGSHNEQFF.

The chain employs TRBV7-2 and TRBJ2-7, with a weak D call TRBD1 (5 bases). Germline CDR1 is SGHTA and CDR2 is FQGNSA. Trimming left V 1 base short and J 1 base short, with 8 bases between. This CDR3 region has 14 residues. In DNA form, the CDR3 reads TGTGCCAGCAGCTTAGGCAGGGAATCCTACGAGCAGTACTTC. It yields the protein CASSLGRESYEQYF. Filled out from reference TRBV7-2 and TRBJ2-7, the complete variable domain reads GAGVSQSPSNKVTEKGKDVELRCDPISGHTALYWYRQSLGQGLEFLIYFQGNSAPDKSGLPSDRFSAERTGGSVSTLTIQRTQQEDSAVYLCASSLGRESYEQYFGPGTRLTVT.

The rearrangement links TRBV5-4 to TRBJ1-2, with D possibly matching TRBD1 (5 bases). The V end lost 6 bases, the J end lost 1 base, and 16 bases lay between the germline ends. CDR1 and CDR2 (germline): SGHNT, YYREEE (reference sequence). The CDR3 length is 15 residues. DNA of the CDR3: TGTGCCAGCACTCGTGGGGGGAGGGTTAACTATGGCTACACCTTC. Encoded protein: CASTRGGRVNYGYTF.

The chain's CDR3 is CASSWGQGAGGANVLTF. CDR3 in DNA: TGTGCCAGCAGCTGGGGACAGGGGGCAGGGGGGGCCAACGTCCTGACTTTC. The genes are TRBV14 and TRBJ2-6, with 12 bases that match TRBD1. This CDR3 is built from 17 residues. After removal of 5 bases from V and 4 bases from J, the junction contained 6 bases not matched to a gene. Germline CDR1 is SGHDN and CDR2 is FVKESK.

The chain links TRBV7-7 to TRBJ1-5, with D perhaps matching TRBD1 (6 bases). From germline, CDR1 is SSHAT and CDR2 FNYEAQ (reference sequence). This CDR3 has 17 amino acids. V lost 1 base to trimming and J lost 5 bases, with 18 bases between them. The DNA for the CDR3 is TGTGCCAGCAGCTTAGATCAGGGCTGGGGGCTGGATCAGCCCCAGCATTTT. Its protein is CASSLDQGWGLDQPQHF.

The chain carries TRBV30 and TRBJ1-4; perhaps TRBD1 as D (5 bases). Germline CDR1 is GTSNPN and CDR2 is SVGIG (reference sequence). This CDR3 comprises 13 residues. With 4 bases removed from V and 8 bases from J, the gap between germline ends came to 14 bases. The CDR3 sequence: CAWKAGYSEKLFF. In DNA, the CDR3 is TGTGCCTGGAAGGCAGGGTACAGCGAAAAACTGTTTTTT. Together with reference TRBV30 and TRBJ1-4, the CDR3 gives the full variable domain: SQTIHQWPATLVQPVGSPLSLECTVEGTSNPNLYWYRQAAGRGLQLLFYSVGIGQISSEVPQNLSASRPQDRQFILSSKKLLLSDSGFYLCAWKAGYSEKLFFGSGTQLSVL.

This sequence joins TRBV5-6 and TRBJ2-3, with 8 positions matching TRBD2. CDR1 SGHDT and CDR2 YYEEEE come from the germline V gene. V lost 1 base to trimming and J lost 3 bases; unmatched junction nucleotides: 4. CDR3 length: 15 residues. The CDR3 protein is CASSLNGGATDTQYF. CDR3 bases: TGTGCCAGCAGCTTGAACGGGGGGGCTACAGATACGCAGTATTTT.

The rearrangement uses TRBV12-5 and TRBJ2-1; possible D gene TRBD1, 5 bases. The germline V and J ends were trimmed by 5 bases and 0 bases, with 11 bases remaining between them. Germline loops: CDR1 LGHNT, CDR2 FRNRAP. The CDR3 spans 15 residues. CDR3 sequence: CASGPGSISYNEQFF. The DNA for the CDR3 is TGTGCTAGTGGTCCAGGGTCGATCTCCTACAATGAGCAGTTCTTC.

The gene calls are TRBV5-8 and TRBJ2-3; D uncertain. The V end was cut by 0 bases, the J end by 2 bases, with 10 bases between. The CDR3 is made up of 15 amino acids. Germline V CDR1 and CDR2: SGHTS, YDEGEE. The CDR3 here is CASSLGAHDTDTQYF. The CDR3 DNA follows: TGTGCCAGCAGCTTGGGAGCCCACGACACAGATACGCAGTATTTT.

This chain's CDR3 is CASSSNWGQGWAGVSYEQYF. In DNA, the CDR3 is TGCGCCAGCAGCTCTAACTGGGGACAGGGGTGGGCTGGGGTGTCCTACGAGCAGTACTTC. The V call is TRBV5-1, the J call TRBJ2-7; TRBD1 aligns across 10 bases. The CDR3 length is 20 residues. The V and J ends lost 3 bases and 1 base, in that order; junction bases with no gene match: 19. Per germline, CDR1 SGHRS and CDR2 YFSETQ.

The chain recombines TRBV30 with TRBJ2-7; TRBD1 matches 7 bases. The CDR3 sequence is 16 residues long. In germline, CDR1 is GTSNPN, CDR2 SVGIG (reference sequence). J gave up 2 bases and V 3 bases, and 13 bases lay outside the gene matches. The CDR3 DNA sequence: TGTGCCTGGAGGGGTGGGCGAGCCGGGACAGCCTACGAGCAGTACTTC. The encoded protein is CAWRGGRAGTAYEQYF.

The chain carries TRBV7-6 and TRBJ2-3, with 10 bases aligning to TRBD2. The length of the CDR3 is 16 residues. V trimming: 4 bases; J trimming: 0 bases; junction bases outside the gene matches: 4. Per the germline V gene, CDR1 is SGHVS and CDR2 is FNYEAQ. The CDR3: CASSSSLAGSTDTQYF. DNA for the CDR3: TGTGCCAGCAGCTCGTCACTAGCGGGGAGCACAGATACGCAGTATTTT.

V usage is TRBV2 and J usage is TRBJ2-7, with 8 bases that match TRBD1. Germline V gene data show CDR1 as SNHLY and CDR2 as FYNNEI. This CDR3 is 16 amino acids long. The V gene end was trimmed by 1 base and the J gene end by 7 bases; junction bases not matched to a gene: 12. The CDR3: CASSEGTGLTHWEQYF. The CDR3 bases are TGTGCCAGCAGTGAAGGGACAGGGCTAACCCATTGGGAGCAGTACTTC.

CDR3 sequence: CASSRGQGLDTEAFF. Here the CDR3 DNA reads TGTGCCAGCAGCCGAGGACAGGGTTTGGACACTGAAGCTTTCTTT. The rearrangement uses TRBV7-9 and TRBJ1-1; 8 nucleotides align to TRBD1. Trimming at V came to 5 bases and at J to 3 bases, leaving 8 bases not matched to a gene. Germline V gene sequence: CDR1 SEHNR, CDR2 FQNEAQ (reference sequence). The CDR3 is 15 amino acids.

The V call is TRBV4-1, the J call TRBJ1-5; D uncertain. The germline V and J ends were trimmed by 5 bases and 3 bases, with 14 bases remaining between them. This CDR3 spans 15 amino acids. Germline lookup yields CDR1 MGHRA and CDR2 YSYEKL. This CDR3 is CASSKQPSNNQPQHF. CDR3 nucleotides: TGCGCCAGCAGCAAACAACCCAGTAACAATCAGCCCCAGCATTTT.